The 29 T cell receptor beta chains below were found in one sample sequenced in a study of human CD8 memory T cell subsets. TCR beta was sequenced from UMI-tagged 5' RACE libraries. Reprocessing the 5' RACE reads, TCRdb reports a single entry for every CDR3 protein and omits DNA. This sample's clone table lists about 7,900 distinct CDR3 sequences. The specimen sequenced was CD8+ T cells from PBMCs. These receptors all come from a human donor in good health.

This chain uses TRBV2 with TRBJ2-1. The V gene's germline CDR1 is SNHLY and CDR2 FYNNEI. CDR3 size: 15 residues. The CDR3 loop reads CASSEQRYSYNEQFF.

The chain has TRBV19 and TRBJ2-1; checking the TCRdb D call of TRBD1 is not possible without DNA. Germline V gene sequence: CDR1 LNHDA, CDR2 SQIVND (reference sequence). This CDR3 spans 13 amino acids. CDR3 in amino acids: CASSGGQGNEQFF.

The chain links TRBV4-1 to TRBJ1-1. CDR3 length: 12 amino acids. Looked up from germline, CDR1 is MGHRA and CDR2 is YSYEKL. CDR3 loop: CASSHLNTEAFF.

The J gene is TRBJ2-7, the V gene TRBV5-6. Germline values: CDR1 SGHDT, CDR2 YYEEEE. This CDR3 contains 13 residues. CDR3 sequence reads: CASSVNIGYEQYF.

The chain joins TRBV7-6 to TRBJ2-3; TCRdb returns TRBD2, unconfirmable since there is no DNA. The CDR3 is 16 residues long. The germline gives CDR1 SGHVS, CDR2 FNYEAQ. CDR3: CASSNYSGRSADTQYF.

The genes are TRBV14 and TRBJ2-7; TCRdb reports TRBD1, a call that lacks DNA to check it against. The V gene's germline CDR1 is SGHDN and CDR2 FVKESK. This CDR3 has 14 residues. CDR3 amino acids: CASSQPGQNYEQYF.

The chain carries TRBV2 and TRBJ1-4. The CDR3 is 11 residues long. From germline, CDR1 is SNHLY and CDR2 FYNNEI. Here the CDR3 reads CASSADEKLFF.

This rearrangement joins TRBV28 to TRBJ1-5. The CDR3 consists of 14 residues. The germline V gene has CDR1 MDHEN and CDR2 SYDVKM. CDR3 in amino acids: CASSLRHIYQPQHF.

The chain joins TRBV12-3 or TRBV12-4 to TRBJ1-2. The CDR3 is 15 residues long. The CDR3 protein is CASSFVGMGGYGYTF.

This chain connects TRBV5-1 to TRBJ2-1. This CDR3 has 15 residues. Germline-derived CDR1 and CDR2 are SGHRS and YFSETQ. The CDR3 spells CASSLAGIPGHEQFF. Complete variable domain (other parts from reference TRBV5-1 and TRBJ2-1): KAGVTQTPRYLIKTRGQQVTLSCSPISGHRSVSWYQQTPGQGLQFLFEYFSETQRNKGNFPGRFSGRQFSNSRSEMNVSTLELGDSALYLCASSLAGIPGHEQFFGPGTRLTVL.

The chain combines TRBV6-5 with TRBJ1-5. This CDR3 has 16 residues. From germline, CDR1 is MNHEY and CDR2 SVGAGI. The CDR3 region is CASSYSNPRANQPQHF.

The chain is built from TRBV7-7 and TRBJ2-5; TCRdb's D call of TRBD1 is untestable without DNA. This CDR3 is 15 amino acids long. Germline assignment: CDR1 SSHAT and CDR2 FNYEAQ (reference sequence). CDR3 loop: CASSLVQGPSETQYF.

The V call is TRBV6-5, the J call TRBJ2-5; without DNA, the TCRdb call of TRBD1 cannot be checked. The CDR3 is made up of 15 amino acids. Germline V gene lookup returns CDR1 MNHEY and CDR2 SVGAGI. This CDR3 is CASSYSVTEGSTQYF.

The chain is built from TRBV15 and TRBJ2-1. The CDR3 is 13 amino acids. CDR1 and CDR2 (germline): LNHNV, YYDKDF (reference sequence). The CDR3 spells CATGIHSYNEQFF.

This rearrangement joins TRBV27 to TRBJ2-5; TCRdb outputs TRBD2, but without DNA this stays unchecked. The CDR3 length is 17 residues. Germline V gene sequence: CDR1 MNHEY, CDR2 SMNVEV (reference sequence). The CDR3 spells CASSLSHSGLRIETQYF.

The CDR3 protein is CASSLDRRDEQFF. The chain recombines TRBV11-3 with TRBJ2-1. CDR3 length: 13 amino acids. CDR1 is SGHNT and CDR2 is YENEEA in the germline V gene.

This rearrangement joins TRBV7-8 to TRBJ2-5; the D call of TRBD1 rests on TCRdb alone, since no DNA is present to check it. In germline, CDR1 is SGHVS, CDR2 FQNEAQ. The CDR3 sequence is 14 residues long. The CDR3 protein is CASRPQGNQETQYF.

This clonotype is deemed large by its frequency. This rearrangement joins TRBV4-1 to TRBJ1-6. There are 12 residues in the CDR3. Germline V gives CDR1 MGHRA, CDR2 YSYEKL. The CDR3 sequence: CASSHNNSPLHF.

The genes are TRBV7-6 and TRBJ2-3; the D call of TRBD1 rests on TCRdb alone, since no DNA is present to check it. The germline V gene has CDR1 SGHVS and CDR2 FNYEAQ. The CDR3 totals 15 residues. The CDR3: CASGRLQRGSDTQYF. Variable domain in full (rest from reference TRBV7-6 and TRBJ2-3): GAGVSQSPRYKVTKRGQDVALRCDPISGHVSLYWYRQALGQGPEFLTYFNYEAQQDKSGLPNDRFSAERPEGSISTLTIQRTEQRDSAMYRCASGRLQRGSDTQYFGPGTRLTVL.

By frequency, this clonotype registers medium-sized. The CDR3 sequence is CASTSSPGLRNTEAFF. V usage is TRBV21-1 and J usage is TRBJ1-1. TRBV21-1 is reported as a pseudogene. The CDR3 has 16 amino acids.

This clonotype registers medium-sized by frequency. This chain connects TRBV6-5 to TRBJ2-6. Germline CDR1 MNHEY, CDR2 SVGAGI. The CDR3 is 14 residues long. This CDR3 is CASSPNSGANVLTF.

The J gene is TRBJ2-7, the V gene TRBV4-1. Germline-derived CDR1 and CDR2 are MGHRA and YSYEKL. The CDR3 totals 16 residues. The CDR3: CASSQGFGVKAYEQYF.

This chain connects TRBV20-1 to TRBJ1-1; checking the TCRdb D call of TRBD1 is not possible without DNA. The length of the CDR3 is 15 residues. CDR1 is DFQATT and CDR2 is SNEGSKA in the germline V gene (reference sequence). The CDR3 loop reads CSATGDRARGTEAFF.

The chain has TRBV12-3 or TRBV12-4 and TRBJ2-3; TCRdb's D gene call, TRBD2, goes unchecked for lack of DNA. The CDR3 extends over 19 amino acids. CDR3 sequence: CASSGRTSGSVTGTDTQYF.

The V call is TRBV29-1, the J call TRBJ2-1; with no DNA, the TCRdb D assignment of TRBD2 cannot be verified. The CDR3 has 14 amino acids. CDR1 and CDR2 from the germline V gene are SQVTM and ANQGSEA. The CDR3 is CSVISGRAVSEQFF.

The chain couples TRBV5-5 to TRBJ1-4; as DNA is missing, the TRBD1 call by TCRdb cannot be tested. CDR3 length: 15 residues. Germline lookup yields CDR1 SGHKS and CDR2 YYEKEE (reference sequence). The CDR3: CASSLEGTRGEKLFF.

This clonotype is identified as medium-sized (0.01 to 0.1%) from frequency. V and J are TRBV5-6 and TRBJ1-1; TCRdb picks TRBD1, but there is no DNA to check that call. CDR3 length equals 12 residues. Per germline, CDR1 SGHDT and CDR2 YYEEEE. The CDR3 loop reads CASSLRTGEAFF.

By frequency, this clonotype registers medium-sized. V gene TRBV12-3 or TRBV12-4 combines with J gene TRBJ2-5; TCRdb names TRBD2, which stays unverified in the absence of DNA. The CDR3 length is 19 residues. CDR3 protein: CASSLALRVAGVPKETQYF.

This clonotype is classed as medium-sized by frequency. This sequence joins TRBV5-1 and TRBJ2-1. Germline CDR1 SGHRS, CDR2 YFSETQ. CDR3 length equals 16 residues. CDR3: CASSFAPRGSYNEQFF.